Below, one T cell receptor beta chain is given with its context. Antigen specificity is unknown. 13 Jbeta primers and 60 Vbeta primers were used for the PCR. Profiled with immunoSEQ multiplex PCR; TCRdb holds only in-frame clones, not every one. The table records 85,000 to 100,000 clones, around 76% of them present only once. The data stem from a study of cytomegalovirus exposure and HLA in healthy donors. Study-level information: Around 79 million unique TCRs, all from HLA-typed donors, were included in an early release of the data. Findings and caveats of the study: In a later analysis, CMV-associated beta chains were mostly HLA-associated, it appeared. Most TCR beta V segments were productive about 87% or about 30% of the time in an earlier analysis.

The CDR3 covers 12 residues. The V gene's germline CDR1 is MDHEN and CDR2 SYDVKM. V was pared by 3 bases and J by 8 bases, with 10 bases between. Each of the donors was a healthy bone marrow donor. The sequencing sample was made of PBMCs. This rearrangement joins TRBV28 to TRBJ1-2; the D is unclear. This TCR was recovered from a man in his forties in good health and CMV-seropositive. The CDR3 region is CASSLRLHGYTF. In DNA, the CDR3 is TGTGCCAGCAGTTTGCGGCTTCACGGCTACACCTTC.